This T cell receptor beta chain is from a study of blood T cell repertoires in COVID-19. Study at large: Specimens from acute and convalescent COVID-19 originated in the United States, Italy and Spain.

Participants were placed into cohorts based on the clinical history they reported. A PCR-confirmed or clinician-diagnosed COVID-19 case had contacted exposed participants within 2 weeks of entry. CDR1 and CDR2 (germline): MNHEY, SMNVEV (reference sequence). V gave up 2 bases and J gave up 7 bases, with 14 bases separating them. This CDR3 is built from 15 residues. Per the study methods: Estimation of nucleated cell counts was performed using reference gene primer amplification. Using immunoSEQ multiplex PCR, the repertoire was profiled, and TCRdb retains in-frame clones only, with some absent. That table gives V, J and clone size, and the DNA gave D and trimming. The sample yields some 300,000 clones, around 92% seen once.

The chain links TRBV27 to TRBJ1-4; D remains unclear. This receptor was obtained from a woman in her fifties or sixties who had been exposed to COVID-19. Material: PBMCs or T cells enriched from blood (not recorded which). CDR3 in amino acids: CASSLEGGFGEKLFF. CDR3 nucleotides: TGTGCCAGCAGTTTAGAAGGAGGGTTCGGTGAAAAACTGTTTTTT. Full variable domain (rest looked up from reference TRBV27 and TRBJ1-4): EAQVTQNPRYLITVTGKKLTVTCSQNMNHEYMSWYRQDPGLGLRQIYYSMNVEVTDKGDVPEGYKVSRKEKRNFPLILESPSPNQTSLYFCASSLEGGFGEKLFFGSGTQLSVL.